This TCR beta chain is from a study of PD-1 blockade in classical Hodgkin lymphoma. Broader study findings: Those patients who began receiving nivolumab less than 1 year after ASCT had lower diversity, and they were excluded. Newly diagnosed patients were said to have less baseline TCR diversity than healthy donors did.

The protocol was immunoSEQ multiplex PCR, while the TCRdb copy is restricted to in-frame clones and leaves out a portion. The sample lists 57,000 or so clones; 87% were seen once. The germline V gene has CDR1 MDHEN and CDR2 SYDVKM. The CDR3 spans 12 residues. V shed 2 bases and J shed 11 bases, with 12 bases lying between them. Time point: cycle 4 day 1 (C4D1), after about 6 weeks of nivolumab. Every one of the patients relapsed after autologous stem cell transplantation (brentuximab vedotin exposure was variable). As regards this clone: Its antigen remains unknown.

The sequence was obtained from a human donor with classical Hodgkin lymphoma. The gene calls are TRBV28 and TRBJ1-1; D call uncertain. The input for sequencing was peripheral blood mononuclear cells (PBMCs), taken before the fourth cycle of nivolumab. Here the CDR3 reads CASSLAAQGAFF. CDR3 nucleotides: TGTGCCAGCAGTTTAGCGGCCCAAGGGGCTTTCTTT.